A single sample is the source of the 29 T cell receptor beta chains below, sequenced in a study of Graves' ophthalmopathy and Graves' hyperthyroidism listed by TCRdb under 2018. Sequencing used an Illumina HiSeq 2000. For repertoire sequencing, TCR beta CDR3 regions were amplified from RNA transcripts. A first-round RT-PCR used HTBI primers with the Qiagen OneStep RT-PCR kit, followed by a second-round multiplex PCR, size selection and purification. TCRdb reworked the public reads: Q25 trimming with fastp, MiXCR clone assembly, productive beta chains retained. Under each unique CDR3 protein, matching rows form one entry showing the most common genes and DNA. The table for this sample lists 450,000 or so distinct CDR3 sequences; approximately 15% of them were counted only once. The ten largest clonotypes hold around 9.8% of the sample. Sequencing was carried out using blood. These receptors all stem from a woman aged 30 to 39 with Graves' ophthalmopathy. Donor details come from another sample of the same person, matched by shared clones.

In this sample, this clonotype turned up many times. The chain uses TRBV29-1 and TRBJ2-7; D gene unclear. The germline V gene encodes CDR1 SQVTM and CDR2 ANQGSEA. Between the trimmed V and J ends, which lost 5 bases and 0 bases, there was a span of 11 bases. The CDR3 spans 13 residues. This CDR3 reads CSVFGSSSYEQYF. DNA for the CDR3: TGCAGCGTTTTCGGGTCTAGCTCCTACGAGCAGTACTTC.

This clonotype came up many times. The chain employs TRBV12-3 or TRBV12-4 and TRBJ2-5; D might be TRBD1 (5 bases). CDR3 size: 14 residues. Trimming took 3 bases from V and 1 from J, leaving 9 bases between them. The CDR3 loop is CASSFGASQETQYF. CDR3 DNA: TGTGCCAGCAGTTTTGGGGCGTCCCAAGAGACCCAGTACTTC.

This clonotype was detected many times. This chain links TRBV6-2 or TRBV6-3 with TRBJ2-7; TRBD1 is a possible D gene (7 bases). The CDR3 is made up of 13 amino acids. Trimming shortened V by 7 bases and J by 2 bases, and 12 bases separated the two germline ends. CDR1 is MNHEY, CDR2 SVGEGT, per germline. CDR3 in DNA: TGTGCCAGCAACGGCGGGACAGCCTACGAGCAGTACTTC. As protein: CASNGGTAYEQYF.

This clonotype was observed at least ten times. This sequence joins TRBV20-1 and TRBJ2-5, with 7 bases matching TRBD1. In germline, CDR1 is DFQATT, CDR2 SNEGSKA (reference sequence). This CDR3 has 14 residues. CDR3 coding DNA: TGCAGCTCACCCCCGCAACCGGGACAGGAGACCCAGTACTTC. It encodes CSSPPQPGQETQYF.

The table lists this clonotype with many counts. The chain combines TRBV20-1 with TRBJ1-5; D uncertain. Germline assignment: CDR1 DFQATT and CDR2 SNEGSKA (reference sequence). V lost 3 bases, J lost 9 bases, and 12 bases lay in between. The CDR3 length is 12 residues. The CDR3: CSARGPAGPQHF. CDR3 DNA sequence: TGCAGTGCTAGGGGCCCGGCCGGGCCCCAGCATTTT.

V and J are TRBV6-5 and TRBJ2-5, with 12 nucleotides matching TRBD2. CDR3 size: 15 residues. Germline V gives CDR1 MNHEY, CDR2 SVGAGI. V shed 4 bases and J 3 bases; nucleotides not matched to a gene: 3. As DNA, the CDR3 is TGTGCCAGCAGTTCCCCTAGCGGGGGGGAAGAGACCCAGTACTTC. This translates into CASSSPSGGEETQYF.

This clonotype was found many times. The rearrangement links TRBV4-2 to TRBJ2-6; no clear D gene. V was trimmed by 1 base and J by 4 bases, leaving 11 bases between them. The CDR3 length is 16 residues. CDR1 and CDR2 from the germline V gene are LGHNA and YNFKEQ. The CDR3 loop is CASSQGRGTGANVLTF. For the CDR3, the DNA is TGTGCCAGCAGCCAAGGTCGCGGAACCGGGGCCAACGTCCTGACTTTC.

In this sample, this clonotype turned up a few times. A read error may explain this, as a much larger clone is one base away. The rearrangement links TRBV19 to TRBJ2-2; D might be TRBD2 (6 bases). Germline lookup yields CDR1 LNHDA and CDR2 SQIVND (reference sequence). The CDR3 consists of 15 residues. The CDR3 DNA reads TGTGCCAGTAGTGGGACTCCCTGGGGCACCGGGGAGCCGTTTTTT. Its protein product is CASSGTPWGTGEPFF. The full variable domain, completed using reference TRBV19 and TRBJ2-2, is DGGITQSPKYLFRKEGQNVTLSCEQNLNHDAMYWYRQDPGQGLRLIYYSQIVNDFQKGDIAEGYSVSREKKESFPLTVTSAQKNPTAFYLCASSGTPWGTGEPFFGEGSRLTVL.

This clonotype was counted many times. The chain carries TRBV5-1 and TRBJ1-1; 7 positions agree with TRBD1. This CDR3 is 14 amino acids long. Germline CDR1 SGHRS, CDR2 YFSETQ. The ends lost 4 bases at V and 5 bases at J; junction bases unmatched: 8. The CDR3 bases are TGCGCCAGCAGCGACCTAGGGGGCTGGACTGAAGCTTTCTTT. The encoded protein is CASSDLGGWTEAFF.

This clonotype has ten or more counts. V and J are TRBV7-9 and TRBJ2-2; a weak D match, TRBD1 (5 bases). The CDR3 runs 15 residues. In germline, CDR1 is SEHNR, CDR2 FQNEAQ (reference sequence). V shed 5 bases and J shed 0 bases, with 10 bases lying between them. The CDR3 loop is CASSRTPSNTGELFF. CDR3 bases: TGTGCCAGCAGCCGGACACCTTCGAACACCGGGGAGCTGTTTTTT.

This clonotype was detected many times. The gene calls are TRBV6-1 and TRBJ2-2; D remains ambiguous. Per the germline V gene, CDR1 is MNHNS and CDR2 is SASEGT. Trimming stripped 6 bases from V and 1 base from J, with 18 bases between. The CDR3 is 17 amino acids. CDR3 sequence: CASRLGSVGRNTGELFF. CDR3 sequence (DNA): TGTGCCAGCAGATTGGGGTCAGTAGGGCGGAACACCGGGGAGCTGTTTTTT.

This chain connects TRBV15 to TRBJ1-1; the D gene is possibly TRBD1 (6 bases). This CDR3 is built from 15 residues. Looked up from germline, CDR1 is LNHNV and CDR2 is YYDKDF (reference sequence). V shed 0 bases and J shed 1 base, with 9 bases lying between them. CDR3: CATSRDLQGNTEAFF. The CDR3 nucleotides are TGTGCCACCAGCAGAGATTTACAGGGGAACACTGAAGCTTTCTTT.

This clonotype was observed at least ten times. The V and J genes are TRBV28 and TRBJ1-5; D call uncertain. The germline CDR1 and CDR2 sequences are MDHEN and SYDVKM. Deletions cut 3 bases from V and 0 bases from J, with 15 bases between. The CDR3 extends over 17 amino acids. The CDR3 DNA reads TGTGCCAGCAGTTTCGTAAGTTCTGACTATAGCAATCAGCCCCAGCATTTT. It translates to CASSFVSSDYSNQPQHF.

Comments on this clonotype: A much larger clone lies one base from this, so it may be a read error. V gene TRBV7-2 combines with J gene TRBJ1-6; D remains ambiguous. Germline CDR1 reads SGHTA; CDR2 reads FQGNSA. Trimming stripped 5 bases from V and 15 bases from J, with 14 bases between. There are 12 residues in the CDR3. In DNA, the CDR3 is TGTGCCAGCAGCCATCAGAGTGCCAACCTCCACTTT. This gives the protein CASSHQSANLHF. The full variable domain, rest sourced from reference TRBV7-2 and TRBJ1-6, is GAGVSQSPSNKVTEKGKDVELRCDPISGHTALYWYRQSLGQGLEFLIYFQGNSAPDKSGLPSDRFSAERTGGSVSTLTIQRTQQEDSAVYLCASSHQSANLHFGNGTRLTVT.

This clonotype came up many times. The chain links TRBV24-1 to TRBJ2-7; TRBD1 might be the D (6 bases). The CDR3 totals 13 residues. Trimming stripped 4 bases from V and 2 bases from J, with 8 bases between. From germline, CDR1 is KGHDR and CDR2 SFDVKD. The CDR3 sequence: CATSEDRTYEQYF. CDR3 coding DNA: TGTGCCACCAGTGAGGACAGAACCTACGAGCAGTACTTC.

This clonotype was counted at least ten times. This chain uses TRBV12-3 or TRBV12-4 with TRBJ1-1; TRBD1 matches 9 bases. CDR3 length: 12 residues. Unmatched junction bases numbered 7, after V lost 10 bases and J lost 7 bases. In DNA form, the CDR3 reads TGTGCCACCCGGGACAGGGCGAATGAAGCTTTCTTT. This translates into CATRDRANEAFF.

This clonotype was picked up many times. The gene calls are TRBV12-5 and TRBJ1-1; D may be TRBD1 (5 bases). The ends were cut back, 3 bases at V and 2 bases at J, with 16 bases in the middle. This CDR3 is built from 16 residues. Looked up from germline, CDR1 is LGHNT and CDR2 is FRNRAP. The CDR3 loop reads CASGLHNRGFNTEAFF. CDR3 nucleotides: TGTGCTAGTGGTTTACATAACCGGGGCTTCAACACTGAAGCTTTCTTT.

This clonotype came up many times. V gene TRBV6-1 combines with J gene TRBJ2-7, with no clear D. Deletions cut 3 bases from V and 0 bases from J, with 9 bases between. The CDR3 runs 14 residues. CDR1 MNHNS and CDR2 SASEGT come from the germline V gene. CDR3: CASSDMGYSYEQYF. The CDR3 nucleotides are TGTGCCAGCAGTGATATGGGATACTCCTACGAGCAGTACTTC.

This clonotype was detected ten times or more. V gene TRBV5-1 combines with J gene TRBJ2-7; TRBD1 agrees at 11 bases. The CDR3 spans 19 residues. With V trimmed by 4 bases and J by 1 base, 16 bases remained unmatched. Germline CDR1 SGHRS, CDR2 YFSETQ. The CDR3 loop reads CASSPGQGGASLLSYEQYF. CDR3 bases: TGCGCCAGCAGCCCGGGACAGGGGGGCGCGAGCCTACTTTCCTACGAGCAGTACTTC.

Many counts were recorded for this clonotype. V gene TRBV28 combines with J gene TRBJ2-7; D might be TRBD2 (5 bases). The CDR3 spans 17 residues. In germline, CDR1 is MDHEN, CDR2 SYDVKM. Trimming removed 3 bases from V and 3 bases from J, with 21 bases in between. This CDR3 reads CASSLWGRGLSDYEQYF. As DNA, the CDR3 is TGTGCCAGCAGTTTGTGGGGAAGAGGGTTATCGGACTACGAGCAGTACTTC.

In this sample, this clonotype turned up a few times. The genes are TRBV19 and TRBJ1-5; 7 nucleotides match TRBD1. The CDR3 spans 16 residues. V lost 9 bases, J lost 0 bases, and 11 bases stayed unmatched. CDR1 is LNHDA, CDR2 SQIVND, per germline (reference sequence). The CDR3 coding sequence is TGTGCCAGCAGGGGGGATAGACGGTATAGCAATCAGCCCCAGCATTTT. Translation gives CASRGDRRYSNQPQHF.

This clonotype was found a few times. The V gene is TRBV28, the J gene TRBJ1-2, with 7 bases identical to TRBD1. Germline lookup yields CDR1 MDHEN and CDR2 SYDVKM. This CDR3 region has 15 residues. Losses at the gene ends were 4 bases for V and 5 bases for J; bases not matched to a gene: 10. CDR3 sequence (DNA): TGTGCCAGCAGTTCGGTACCAGGGGGAGGGTATGGCTACACCTTC. Amino acid sequence: CASSSVPGGGYGYTF.

There are a few counts of this clonotype. CDR3 in amino acids: CASSRGDRGGETQYF. Written as DNA, the CDR3 is TGCGCCAGCAGCCGAGGGGACAGGGGTGGGGAGACCCAGTACTTC. The rearrangement uses TRBV4-1 and TRBJ2-5; 10 positions match TRBD1. This CDR3 region has 15 residues. Germline CDR1 reads MGHRA; CDR2 reads YSYEKL. V lost 4 bases to trimming and J lost 5 bases; unmatched junction nucleotides: 7.

This clonotype was observed at least ten times. This chain uses TRBV27 with TRBJ1-5; D is uncertain. The germline CDR1 and CDR2 sequences are MNHEY and SMNVEV (reference sequence). This CDR3 region has 15 residues. The V gene lost 8 bases and the J gene lost 0 bases, with 14 bases spanning the gap. CDR3 bases: TGTGCCAGCGGAATAACACAGTATAGCAATCAGCCCCAGCATTTT. Translating it yields CASGITQYSNQPQHF.

The sample holds many counts of this clonotype. The chain links TRBV29-1 to TRBJ2-5; D remains unclear. In germline, CDR1 is SQVTM, CDR2 ANQGSEA. The V end lost 8 bases, the J end lost 3 bases, and 7 bases lay between the germline ends. The CDR3 covers 10 residues. This chain's CDR3 is CSYREETQYF. The CDR3 DNA reads TGCAGCTACCGGGAAGAGACCCAGTACTTC.

This clonotype was seen at least ten times. This rearrangement joins TRBV20-1 to TRBJ2-7; D possibly corresponds to TRBD2 (6 bases). Germline loops: CDR1 DFQATT, CDR2 SNEGSKA (reference sequence). Trimming stripped 0 bases from V and 3 bases from J, with 24 bases between. This CDR3 spans 18 amino acids. This chain's CDR3 is CSARDILGGLADYYEQYF. The CDR3 DNA is TGCAGTGCTAGAGATATCCTTGGAGGGTTAGCGGACTACTACGAGCAGTACTTC.

A few counts support this clonotype. V gene TRBV5-1 combines with J gene TRBJ1-6, with 10 bases that match TRBD1. CDR3 length: 17 amino acids. V trimming: 4 bases; J trimming: 1 base; junction bases outside the gene matches: 5. Germline V gene lookup returns CDR1 SGHRS and CDR2 YFSETQ. The CDR3 region is CASSARDRGSYNSPLHF. CDR3 DNA sequence: TGCGCCAGCAGCGCCCGGGACAGGGGTTCCTATAATTCACCCCTCCACTTT.

This clonotype was seen many times. J is TRBJ2-7 and V is TRBV9; 9 bases map to TRBD1. The CDR3 has 15 residues. In germline, CDR1 is SGDLS, CDR2 YYNGEE. V was pared by 0 bases and J by 4 bases, with 5 bases of the junction left unmatched. CDR3 DNA sequence: TGTGCCAGCAGCGTAGGCGGACAGGGGTCGTACGAGCAGTACTTC. It encodes CASSVGGQGSYEQYF.

At least ten counts were recorded for this clonotype. The chain has TRBV4-1 and TRBJ2-5, with D hard to call. Germline CDR1 MGHRA, CDR2 YSYEKL. This CDR3 is 15 amino acids long. V was trimmed by 1 base and J by 5 bases, leaving 14 bases between them. The CDR3 bases are TGCGCCAGCAGCCAAGTTGGCAATCTGGTGGAGACCCAGTACTTC. This gives the protein CASSQVGNLVETQYF.